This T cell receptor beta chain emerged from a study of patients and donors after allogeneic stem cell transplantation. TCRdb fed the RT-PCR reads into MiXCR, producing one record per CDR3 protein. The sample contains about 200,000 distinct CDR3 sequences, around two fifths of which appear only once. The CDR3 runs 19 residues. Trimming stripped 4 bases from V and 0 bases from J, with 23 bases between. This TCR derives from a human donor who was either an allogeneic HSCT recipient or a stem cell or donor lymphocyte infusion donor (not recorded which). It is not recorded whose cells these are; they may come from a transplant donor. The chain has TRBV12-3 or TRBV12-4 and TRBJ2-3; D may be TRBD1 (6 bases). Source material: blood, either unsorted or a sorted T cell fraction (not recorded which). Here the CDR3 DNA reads TGTGCCAGCAGTTCCCGCGAATTTGCAGGGGCTTATAGCACAGATACGCAGTATTTT. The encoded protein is CASSSREFAGAYSTDTQYF.